A single sample is the source of the 17 T cell receptor beta chains below, sequenced in a study of circulating and synovial CD4+ cells in juvenile arthritis. TCRdb's table, derived via immunoSEQ multiplex PCR, lists solely in-frame clones and lacks some. The sample consists of 36,000 or so clones, approximately 96% of them appearing once. The sequenced sample consisted of CD4+ T cells from blood. These receptors came from a human donor with juvenile idiopathic arthritis.

The V call is TRBV5-1, the J call TRBJ2-4; 8 bases align to TRBD1. Germline V gene lookup returns CDR1 SGHRS and CDR2 YFSETQ. CDR3 size: 16 residues. V lost 0 bases to trimming and J lost 2 bases; unmatched junction nucleotides: 4. CDR3 amino acids: CASSLVYRGTKNIQYF. The CDR3 DNA follows: TGCGCCAGCAGCTTGGTTTACAGGGGGACCAAAAACATTCAGTACTTC.

The chain uses TRBV29-1 and TRBJ2-7, with a tentative D call TRBD1 (5 bases). In germline, CDR1 is SQVTM, CDR2 ANQGSEA. The length of the CDR3 is 12 residues. V lost 3 bases and J lost 3, with 9 bases in between. CDR3 in DNA: TGCAGCGTTGACGGAGACAGCTACGAGCAGTACTTC. Residues: CSVDGDSYEQYF.

This clone occurred a few times. This sequence joins TRBV29-1 and TRBJ1-3; maybe TRBD1 (6 bases). With 7 bases removed from V and 0 bases from J, the gap between germline ends came to 10 bases. Germline-derived CDR1 and CDR2 are SQVTM and ANQGSEA. CDR3 length: 13 amino acids. The CDR3 here is CSAVRGSGNTIYF. As DNA, the CDR3 is TGCAGCGCGGTCAGGGGCTCTGGAAACACCATATATTTT.

The rearrangement joins TRBV19 to TRBJ1-5; 7 nucleotides match TRBD1. This CDR3 is built from 15 residues. CDR1 and CDR2 from the germline V gene are LNHDA and SQIVND (reference sequence). V shed 3 bases, J shed 3 bases, and the junction held 5 bases outside the gene matches. DNA for the CDR3: TGTGCCAGTAGTATTCAGACAGGGATCAATCAGCCCCAGCATTTT. It translates to CASSIQTGINQPQHF.

The chain links TRBV5-1 to TRBJ2-3, with a possible D match to TRBD1 (6 bases). CDR3 length: 15 amino acids. Germline V gene lookup returns CDR1 SGHRS and CDR2 YFSETQ. V was clipped by 0 bases and J by 1 base, with 9 bases between them. The DNA of the CDR3 is TGCGCCAGCAGCTTGGAACAGGGAGGCACAGATACGCAGTATTTT. It is translated as CASSLEQGGTDTQYF.

This sequence joins TRBV9 and TRBJ2-5, with 8 bases lining up with TRBD1. The CDR3 covers 15 residues. Germline assignment: CDR1 SGDLS and CDR2 YYNGEE. V was clipped by 0 bases and J by 2 bases; unmatched bases: 3. This chain's CDR3 is CASSVDRGTQETQYF. The DNA of the CDR3 is TGTGCCAGCAGCGTAGACAGGGGGACTCAAGAGACCCAGTACTTC.

The chain recombines TRBV5-4 with TRBJ2-5; D gene uncertain. This CDR3 region has 14 residues. V was clipped by 0 bases and J by 1 base, with 7 bases between them. Germline V lookup: CDR1 SGHNT, CDR2 YYREEE (reference sequence). Here the CDR3 reads CASSLESFQETQYF. DNA of the CDR3: TGTGCCAGCAGCTTGGAAAGCTTCCAAGAGACCCAGTACTTC.

This clone appeared a single time. The chain combines TRBV18 with TRBJ1-3; no clear D. Trimming took 5 bases from V and 0 from J, leaving 8 bases between them. This CDR3 is 14 amino acids long. Looked up from germline, CDR1 is KGHSH and CDR2 is LQKENI. The DNA of the CDR3 is TGTGCCAGCTCATCCACGAGCTCTGGAAACACCATATATTTT. It yields the protein CASSSTSSGNTIYF.

The DNA of the CDR3 is TGTGCCAGCTCCCCTAACAGGGGAGGCATGAACACTGAAGCTTTCTTT. This sequence encodes CASSPNRGGMNTEAFF. The V and J genes are TRBV18 and TRBJ1-1; 7 bases agree with TRBD1. Per the germline V gene, CDR1 is KGHSH and CDR2 is LQKENI. This CDR3 has 16 amino acids. J gave up 0 bases and V 6 bases, and 10 bases lay outside the gene matches.

This chain joins TRBV6-1 and TRBJ2-7, with D uncertain. The V and J ends lost 0 bases and 4 bases respectively, with 4 bases between them. CDR1 and CDR2 from the germline V gene are MNHNS and SASEGT. This CDR3 is built from 12 residues. CDR3 loop: CASSEARYEQYF. DNA of the CDR3: TGTGCCAGCAGTGAAGCTCGGTACGAGCAGTACTTC.

This sequence joins TRBV7-9 and TRBJ2-2; D is undetermined. Trimming removed 3 bases at V and 3 bases at J, with 5 bases between. The CDR3 spans 13 residues. The germline CDR1 and CDR2 sequences are SEHNR and FQNEAQ (reference sequence). The CDR3: CASSFTYTGELFF. As DNA, the CDR3 is TGTGCCAGCAGCTTTACTTACACCGGGGAGCTGTTTTTT. The variable domain in full, with the rest retrieved from reference TRBV7-9 and TRBJ2-2, is DTGVSQNPRHKITKRGQNVTFRCDPISEHNRLYWYRQTLGQGPEFLTYFQNEAQLEKSRLLSDRFSAERPKGSFSTLEIQRTEQGDSAMYLCASSFTYTGELFFGEGSRLTVL.

In the case of this clone: A read error may account for a junction end that differs from germline. This same CDR3 is encoded by further DNA sequences in the sample. The chain has TRBV5-1 and TRBJ1-6; D not certain. This CDR3 has 18 amino acids. The germline V gene has CDR1 SGHRS and CDR2 YFSETQ. The DNA for the CDR3 is TGCGCCAGCAGCTTGTCAACTAAAAAGCTTTCGGTGCATTCCCCCCTCCACTTT. Translated: CASSLSTKKLSVHSPLHF. Combining the CDR3 with reference TRBV5-1 and TRBJ1-6 gives the whole variable domain KAGVTQTPRYLIKTRGQQVTLSCSPISGHRSVSWYQQTPGQGLQFLFEYFSETQRNKGNFPGRFSGRQFSNSRSEMNVSTLELGDSALYLCASSLSTKKLSVHSPLHFGNGTRLTVT.

This clone was picked up one time. CDR3 sequence (DNA): TGCAGCGTTGAACGGGGTGAGACCCAGTACTTC. Its protein is CSVERGETQYF. This chain uses TRBV29-1 with TRBJ2-5, with D possibly TRBD2 on 5 matching bases. Trimming took 2 bases from V and 5 from J, leaving 6 bases between them. The germline V gene has CDR1 SQVTM and CDR2 ANQGSEA. The CDR3 is made up of 11 amino acids.

The chain employs TRBV11-1 and TRBJ1-1; a possible D gene is TRBD1 (5 bases). Trimming left V 4 bases short and J 7 bases short, with 19 bases between. Germline V gives CDR1 SGHAT, CDR2 FQDESV (reference sequence). The CDR3 extends over 15 amino acids. CDR3 bases: TGTGCCAGCAGCTACCAACAGGACATGGACGGTGAAGCTTTCTTT. The encoded protein is CASSYQQDMDGEAFF.

This chain links TRBV5-1 with TRBJ2-5, with 8 bases that match TRBD2. Germline V gives CDR1 SGHRS, CDR2 YFSETQ. CDR3 length: 16 amino acids. Trimming at V came to 0 bases and at J to 5 bases, leaving 9 bases not matched to a gene. The CDR3, as DNA: TGCGCCAGCAGCTTGGCATCCAGCGGCGGGAGGGAGACCCAGTACTTC. Translated: CASSLASSGGRETQYF.

The gene calls are TRBV29-1 and TRBJ1-2; D is unclear. The germline V gene has CDR1 SQVTM and CDR2 ANQGSEA. CDR3 length equals 14 residues. V was shortened by 4 bases and J by 8 bases, with 20 bases between the two germline ends. The CDR3 DNA follows: TGCAGCGTTGGCGGAGGTGGTCATGGTGGGGGCTACACCTTC. It yields the protein CSVGGGGHGGGYTF.

This chain uses TRBV10-3 with TRBJ2-3; weak D call: TRBD2 (5 bases). Germline CDR1 is ENHRY and CDR2 is SYGVKD. V lost 4 bases, J lost 1 base, and 9 bases lay in between. The CDR3 covers 14 residues. CDR3 amino acids: CAISAGSRTDTQYF. CDR3 nucleotide sequence: TGTGCCATCAGTGCGGGAAGCCGCACAGATACGCAGTATTTT.